The 2 T cell receptor beta chains below all came from one sample that was sequenced in a study of OX40 agonist ivuxolimab in advanced cancers. Some clones are missing from TCRdb's copy, which holds only in-frame ones; the method was immunoSEQ multiplex PCR. The sample has about 52,000 clones; around nine tenths are singletons. The sample in question was CD4+ or CD8+ T cells sorted from blood, obtained in a trial of the OX40 agonist ivuxolimab. These receptor sequences come from an adult with an advanced solid tumor such as melanoma, head and neck, liver or kidney cancer.

The CDR3 loop is CASSLGRLAGRQETQYF. The CDR3 DNA reads TGTGCCAGCAGCTTAGGTAGACTAGCGGGTAGACAAGAGACCCAGTACTTC. The chain recombines TRBV7-7 with TRBJ2-5, with 10 bases fitting TRBD2. V gave up 1 base and J gave up 2 bases; unmatched junction bases: 7. The CDR3 has 17 amino acids. From germline, CDR1 is SSHAT and CDR2 FNYEAQ (reference sequence). Filled out from reference TRBV7-7 and TRBJ2-5, the complete variable domain reads GAGVSQSPRYKVTKRGQDVTLRCDPISSHATLYWYQQALGQGPEFLTYFNYEAQPDKSGLPSDRFSAERPEGSISTLTIQRTEQRDSAMYRCASSLGRLAGRQETQYFGPGTRLLVL.

The rearrangement joins TRBV7-2 to TRBJ2-1, with 9 bases fitting TRBD2. Trimming removed 2 bases from V and 2 bases from J; junction bases left unmatched: 7. Germline V gives CDR1 SGHTA, CDR2 FQGNSA. The CDR3 sequence is 17 residues long. In DNA form, the CDR3 reads TGTGCCAGCAGCTTACGGGCTAGCGGGGCGACCTACAATGAGCAGTTCTTC. This gives the protein CASSLRASGATYNEQFF.